These 2 T cell receptor beta chains share one sample of origin, sequenced in a study of OX40 agonist ivuxolimab in advanced cancers. Data came from immunoSEQ multiplex PCR; TCRdb stores just in-frame clones and leaves some out. This table holds over 75,000 clones, 94% found once. The sample in question was CD4+ or CD8+ T cells sorted from blood, obtained in a trial of the OX40 agonist ivuxolimab. The source is an adult with an advanced solid tumor such as melanoma, head and neck, liver or kidney cancer.

The rearrangement uses TRBV15 and TRBJ1-1; D is unclear. V was clipped by 0 bases and J by 5 bases, with 16 bases between them. The germline CDR1 and CDR2 sequences are LNHNV and YYDKDF (reference sequence). This CDR3 comprises 16 residues. In DNA form, the CDR3 reads TGTGCCACCAGCAGAGATCTTTCTAACAGCGGGACTGAAGCTTTCTTT. This gives the protein CATSRDLSNSGTEAFF.

The V gene is TRBV9, the J gene TRBJ2-5, with D unclear. The end of the DNA aligns better with TRBJ2-7, so the J call may be wrong. Germline lookup yields CDR1 SGDLS and CDR2 YYNGEE. The CDR3 runs 15 residues. CDR3 DNA sequence: TGTGCCAGCAGCGCCCACGGTGCCGCTGAGTACGAGCAGTACTTC. Residues: CASSAHGAAEYEQYF.